The clone carrying this T cell receptor beta chain occurred a few times. This entry is derived from a study of early T cells in non-severe SARS-CoV-2 infection. TCRdb passed the 5' RACE reads through MiXCR, listing each CDR3 protein once. The sample lists about 23,000 distinct CDR3 sequences, 5% to 5.5% seen once, with about 10% in the top ten. This CDR3 contains 14 residues. Per the germline V gene, CDR1 is DFQATT and CDR2 is SNEGSKA (reference sequence). Deletions cut 5 bases from V and 0 bases from J, with 11 bases between. The sequenced sample was whole blood. This chain uses TRBV20-1 with TRBJ2-1; tentatively, D is TRBD2 (5 bases). The TCR sequence derives from an adult who was a healthcare worker with PCR-confirmed SARS-CoV-2 infection or an uninfected control (not recorded which). Written as DNA, the CDR3 is TGCAGTGCTTCACCTAGCTCCTCCTACAATGAGCAGTTCTTC. This codes for CSASPSSSYNEQFF.